The rows below give T cell receptor beta chains drawn from one sample of a study of blood T cell repertoires in COVID-19. The data were produced by immunoSEQ multiplex PCR, yet TCRdb's version contains in-frame clones alone and is incomplete. The sample includes 150,000 to 200,000 clones, about 87% of them seen just once. The sequencing input was peripheral blood. These receptor sequences come from a middle-aged man with active or convalescent COVID-19. CDR3s include the opening cysteine and the closing phenylalanine or tryptophan. D genes are given only for firm matches. Where a row states a size, it is once, few, many or the class of an expanded clone; other rows omit it.

V gene: TRBV11-2
clone size: -
J gene: TRBJ2-6
D gene: -
CDR3 DNA: TGTGCCAGCAGCTACTTGGAGGGTGGTTTTGGGGCCAACGTCCTGACTTTC
CDR3 protein: CASSYLEGGFGANVLTF

V gene: TRBV5-1
clone size: -
J gene: TRBJ1-2
D gene: -
CDR3 DNA: TGCGCCAGCAGCTTTGGGGTAGGGGACTATGGCTACACCTTC
CDR3 protein: CASSFGVGDYGYTF

V gene: TRBV19
clone size: -
J gene: TRBJ2-5
D gene: -
CDR3 DNA: TGTGCCAGTAGTACCTACTGGCAGGCCCGGGAGACCCAGTACTTC
CDR3 protein: CASSTYWQARETQYF

V gene: TRBV7-8
clone size: -
J gene: TRBJ2-7
D gene: -
CDR3 DNA: TGTGCCAGCAGCTTAGTTGGGGGCGGCGAGCAGTACTTC
CDR3 protein: CASSLVGGGEQYF

V gene: TRBV27
clone size: -
J gene: TRBJ1-2
D gene: -
CDR3 DNA: TGTGCCAGCAGTTTATCGGGGAGATATGGCTACACCTTC
CDR3 protein: CASSLSGRYGYTF

V gene: TRBV6-2/TRBV6-3
clone size: -
J gene: TRBJ2-1
D gene: -
CDR3 DNA: TGTGCCAGCAGTTACTCCCCAGACAATGAGCAGTTCTTC
CDR3 protein: CASSYSPDNEQFF

V gene: TRBV5-1
clone size: -
J gene: TRBJ1-1
D gene: -
CDR3 DNA: TGCGCCAGCAGCTTGGCGGTCGGCAGGGCGAACACTGAAGCTTTCTTT
CDR3 protein: CASSLAVGRANTEAFF

V gene: TRBV7-2
clone size: -
J gene: TRBJ2-5
D gene: -
CDR3 DNA: TGTGCCAGCAGCTCCCCTTGGAGGGTGGGGACCCAGTACTTC
CDR3 protein: CASSSPWRVGTQYF

V gene: TRBV19
clone size: once
J gene: TRBJ1-1
D gene: -
CDR3 DNA: TGTGCCAGTAGTATTGGAGGGGCGTTCAGCACTGAAGCTTTCTTT
CDR3 protein: CASSIGGAFSTEAFF

V gene: TRBV2
clone size: -
J gene: TRBJ2-5
D gene: TRBD1
CDR3 DNA: TGTGCCAGCAGAGGGGGCGAGGGCCAACAAGAGACCCAGTACTTC
CDR3 protein: CASRGGEGQQETQYF

V gene: TRBV23-1
clone size: -
J gene: TRBJ1-2
D gene: TRBD1
CDR3 DNA: TGCGCCAGCAGTCGCTTGCCGGGACAGGGACCCTGCTACACCTTC
CDR3 protein: CASSRLPGQGPCYTF

V gene: TRBV29-1
clone size: -
J gene: TRBJ1-1
D gene: -
CDR3 DNA: TGCAGCGTTGAACCCCGGGGGTCATCTGAAGCTTTCTTT
CDR3 protein: CSVEPRGSSEAFF

V gene: TRBV18
clone size: -
J gene: TRBJ1-5
D gene: -
CDR3 DNA: TGTGCCAGCTCACCATCCATCCAGGCCGGACAAACCAATCAGCCCCAGCATTTT
CDR3 protein: CASSPSIQAGQTNQPQHF

V gene: TRBV6-6
clone size: -
J gene: TRBJ2-7
D gene: TRBD1
CDR3 DNA: TGTGCCAGCACCCCAAGACAGGGAAGCTCCTACGAGCAGTACTTC
CDR3 protein: CASTPRQGSSYEQYF

V gene: TRBV5-1
clone size: -
J gene: TRBJ1-3
D gene: TRBD1
CDR3 DNA: TGCGCCAGCAGCTTAGGGACAGGGGGCATTAACACTGGAAACACCATATATTTT
CDR3 protein: CASSLGTGGINTGNTIYF

V gene: TRBV7-2
clone size: -
J gene: TRBJ1-2
D gene: -
CDR3 DNA: TGTGCCAGCAGCCCCGGGACTCAGAGCAGCTACACCTTC
CDR3 protein: CASSPGTQSSYTF

V gene: TRBV28
clone size: -
J gene: TRBJ1-1
D gene: TRBD1
CDR3 DNA: TGTACTACCTTCCCCGGGACAGGGGTATACACTGAAGCTTTCTTT
CDR3 protein: CTTFPGTGVYTEAFF

V gene: TRBV6-7
clone size: few
J gene: TRBJ1-2
D gene: TRBD1
CDR3 DNA: TGTGCCAGCAGTTACCCGGCCGTCAGGGGGCGGGTGCGGTATGGCTACACCTTC
CDR3 protein: CASSYPAVRGRVRYGYTF

V gene: TRBV6-4
clone size: -
J gene: TRBJ2-3
D gene: -
CDR3 DNA: TGTGCCAGCAGCTCAGGGGTGGGGAATACGCAGTATTTT
CDR3 protein: CASSSGVGNTQYF

V gene: TRBV7-9
clone size: -
J gene: TRBJ2-4
D gene: TRBD1
CDR3 DNA: TGTGCCAGCAGCTCGTGGGACAGCGGAACCAAAAACATTCAGTACTTC
CDR3 protein: CASSSWDSGTKNIQYF

V gene: TRBV7-9
clone size: -
J gene: TRBJ1-3
D gene: -
CDR3 DNA: TGTGCCAGCAGCCCATCGGGGGGGGCGCAAGGAAACACCATATATTTT
CDR3 protein: CASSPSGGAQGNTIYF

V gene: TRBV9
clone size: -
J gene: TRBJ2-3
D gene: -
CDR3 DNA: TGTGCCAGCAGCGTAGCTAGCGTATCCACAGATACGCAGTATTTT
CDR3 protein: CASSVASVSTDTQYF

V gene: TRBV29-1
clone size: -
J gene: TRBJ1-1
D gene: -
CDR3 DNA: TGCAGCGTTCCGACAGAATCTGAAGCTTTCTTT
CDR3 protein: CSVPTESEAFF

V gene: TRBV30
clone size: -
J gene: TRBJ1-5
D gene: -
CDR3 DNA: TGTGCCTGGAGAAGGGGGAGCAATCAGCCCCAGCATTTT
CDR3 protein: CAWRRGSNQPQHF

V gene: TRBV20-1
clone size: -
J gene: TRBJ1-2
D gene: -
CDR3 DNA: TGCAGTCCGGACAGTAACTATGGCTACACCTTC
CDR3 protein: CSPDSNYGYTF

V gene: TRBV6-1
clone size: many
J gene: TRBJ2-6
D gene: -
CDR3 DNA: TGTGCCAGCAGTGAAGCAGGGGCTGGGGCCAACGTCCTGACTTTC
CDR3 protein: CASSEAGAGANVLTF

V gene: TRBV5-6
clone size: -
J gene: TRBJ1-2
D gene: -
CDR3 DNA: TGTGCCAGCAGCTTGGCCCAGGGGTATGGCTACACCTTC
CDR3 protein: CASSLAQGYGYTF

V gene: TRBV4-3
clone size: once
J gene: TRBJ2-7
D gene: -
CDR3 DNA: TGCGCCAGCAGCCAAGATTCAGGGTCCACCTACGAGCAGTACTTC
CDR3 protein: CASSQDSGSTYEQYF

V gene: TRBV2
clone size: few
J gene: TRBJ2-1
D gene: -
CDR3 DNA: TGTGCCAGCAGTGAATCTAGAGGGCCCTCCTACAATGAGCAGTTCTTC
CDR3 protein: CASSESRGPSYNEQFF

V gene: TRBV7-2
clone size: -
J gene: TRBJ2-7
D gene: TRBD2
CDR3 DNA: TGTGCCAGCAGCTCACGGACTAGCGGGGGTTACGAGCAGTACTTC
CDR3 protein: CASSSRTSGGYEQYF

V gene: TRBV15
clone size: once
J gene: TRBJ1-2
D gene: -
CDR3 DNA: TGTGCCACCAGTCCCTGGAGGGGAGGTAACTATGGCTACACCTTC
CDR3 protein: CATSPWRGGNYGYTF

V gene: TRBV20-1
clone size: -
J gene: TRBJ2-5
D gene: -
CDR3 DNA: TGCAGTGCCCCGGTACAAGAGACCCAGTACTTC
CDR3 protein: CSAPVQETQYF

V gene: TRBV5-4
clone size: once
J gene: TRBJ2-7
D gene: -
CDR3 DNA: TGTGCCAGCAGCTTGTCGGGGTTTGACTACGAGCAGTACTTC
CDR3 protein: CASSLSGFDYEQYF

V gene: TRBV5-6
clone size: -
J gene: TRBJ1-2
D gene: -
CDR3 DNA: TGTGCCAGCAGCTGGAAACAGGAGATCTTCTATGGCTACACCTTC
CDR3 protein: CASSWKQEIFYGYTF

V gene: TRBV15
clone size: -
J gene: TRBJ1-2
D gene: TRBD1
CDR3 DNA: TGTGCCACCAGCAGAGATGGCGGACAGGGAAATGGCTACACCTTC
CDR3 protein: CATSRDGGQGNGYTF

V gene: TRBV7-9
clone size: few
J gene: TRBJ1-2
D gene: -
CDR3 DNA: TGTGCCAGCAGCTTAGCTCGGGTGGTAGGCTACACCTTC
CDR3 protein: CASSLARVVGYTF

V gene: TRBV6-5
clone size: -
J gene: TRBJ1-6
D gene: -
CDR3 DNA: TGTGCCAGCAGCCGTGATAATTCACCCCTCCACTTT
CDR3 protein: CASSRDNSPLHF

V gene: TRBV7-8
clone size: -
J gene: TRBJ1-3
D gene: TRBD1
CDR3 DNA: TGTGCCAGCAGCTTGGCGATACAGGGGGCGCCTGGAAACACCATATATTTT
CDR3 protein: CASSLAIQGAPGNTIYF

V gene: TRBV7-8
clone size: -
J gene: TRBJ1-1
D gene: TRBD1
CDR3 DNA: TGTGCCAGCAGCTTAGATCGGGGCAGGGGGTATGAAGCTTTCTTT
CDR3 protein: CASSLDRGRGYEAFF

V gene: TRBV14
clone size: once
J gene: TRBJ2-7
D gene: -
CDR3 DNA: TGTGCCAGCAGCCTACTCAGTTGGGGCGGCGACTACGAGCAGTACTTC
CDR3 protein: CASSLLSWGGDYEQYF

V gene: TRBV2
clone size: -
J gene: TRBJ2-5
D gene: -
CDR3 DNA: TGTGCCAGCCCGGAGAGTGCAGAGACCCAGTACTTC
CDR3 protein: CASPESAETQYF